This T cell receptor beta chain was identified in a study of blood T cell repertoires in COVID-19. Study in general: Sites in the United States, Italy and Spain provided acute and convalescent COVID-19 samples. T cells, B-cell-depleted T cells, or PBMCs supplied cDNA or gDNA.

The length of the CDR3 is 17 residues. Original methodology: Reference gene primer amplification yielded estimated nucleated cell counts. Some clones are missing from TCRdb's copy, which holds only in-frame ones; the method was immunoSEQ multiplex PCR. V and J calls and clone size are as listed in that table; D and trimming were resolved from the DNA. The repertoire holds 70,000 to 90,000 clones, approximately 80% seen once, with 10% to 15% in the top ten. This chain connects TRBV21-1 to TRBJ2-5; TRBD2, the table's D call, lacks a check against the DNA. TRBV21-1 is a documented pseudogene. The sequenced sample was peripheral blood. This TCR was sampled from a human donor in a cohort sampled during active COVID-19. CDR3 protein: CASRAWSTSGSHETQYF. The CDR3 coding sequence is TGTGCCAGCAGGGCGTGGAGTACTAGCGGGAGCCACGAGACCCAGTACTTC.